This TCR beta chain was documented in a study of T cell repertoires in ileal Crohn's disease. Study summary: Postoperative therapy was given to about half: roughly twelve thiopurines, around 17 anti-TNF agents. The M0 sample came from the inflamed ileal portion of the resected specimen. General observations from the study: Endoscopic recurrence occurred in every patient whose clonality exceeded 26.8%.

As to time point: inflamed ileum from the surgical specimen. V lost 1 base and J 7 bases, leaving 10 bases between the germline ends. CDR3 size: 14 residues. Germline V CDR1 and CDR2: SEHNR, FQNEAQ (reference sequence). Repertoires were generated with immunoSEQ multiplex PCR, while TCRdb's copy carries only in-frame clones and drops some. The sample lists roughly 5,800 clones; 80% were seen once. In the case of this clone: Antigen specificity is unknown.

This TCR was recovered from an adult with Crohn's disease. The V gene is TRBV7-9, the J gene TRBJ1-4, with D unresolved. Sequenced input: ileal tissue. The CDR3 protein is CASSLGVRGEKLFF. CDR3 nucleotide sequence: TGTGCCAGCAGCTTAGGGGTCAGAGGTGAAAAACTGTTTTTT.